The clone carrying this T cell receptor beta chain was seen more than once but under ten times. The antigen remains undetermined. The V gene end was trimmed by 0 bases and the J gene end by 6 bases; junction bases not matched to a gene: 4. CDR1 is MNHNS, CDR2 SASEGT, per germline. The CDR3 is 15 amino acids. These data originate in a study of T cells in Graves' hyperthyroidism and ophthalmopathy. Overall study context: Before any treatment, at initial diagnosis, peripheral blood was collected. Findings and limits, study-wide: Most thyroid clonotypes expanded above 0.001 were also detected in blood.

Amplified TCR beta CDR3 regions came from RNA transcripts. First-round RT-PCR targeting the TCR CDR3 was performed with the HTBI primer set. TCRdb analysed the multiplex PCR reads with MiXCR anew, one entry per CDR3 protein. The sample consists of almost 500,000 distinct CDR3 sequences, around a fifth of them appearing once. This TCR came from a woman between 70 and 85 years old with Graves' ophthalmopathy. The source material was blood. V gene TRBV6-1 combines with J gene TRBJ2-2; 7 bases are shared with TRBD2. DNA of the CDR3: TGTGCCAGCAGTGAAGCGGGGGGAGGGTCCGGGGAGCTGTTTTTT. Translated: CASSEAGGGSGELFF.